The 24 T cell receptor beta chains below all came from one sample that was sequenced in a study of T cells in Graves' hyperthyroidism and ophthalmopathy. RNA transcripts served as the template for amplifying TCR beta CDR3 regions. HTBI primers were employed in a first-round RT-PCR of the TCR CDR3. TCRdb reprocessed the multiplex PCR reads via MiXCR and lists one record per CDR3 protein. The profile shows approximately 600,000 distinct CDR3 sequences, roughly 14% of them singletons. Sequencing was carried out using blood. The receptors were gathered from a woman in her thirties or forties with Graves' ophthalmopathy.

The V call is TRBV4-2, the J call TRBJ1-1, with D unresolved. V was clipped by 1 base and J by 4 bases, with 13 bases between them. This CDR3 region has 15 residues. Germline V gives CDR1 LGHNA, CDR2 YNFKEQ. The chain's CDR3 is CASSQGLVAVTEAFF. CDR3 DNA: TGTGCCAGCAGCCAAGGGTTGGTGGCGGTCACTGAAGCTTTCTTT.

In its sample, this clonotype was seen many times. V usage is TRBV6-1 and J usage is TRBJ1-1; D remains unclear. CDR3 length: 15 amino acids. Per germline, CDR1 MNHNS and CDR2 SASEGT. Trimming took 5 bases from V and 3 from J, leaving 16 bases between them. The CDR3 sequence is CASSRPGLLDTEAFF. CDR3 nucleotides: TGTGCCAGCAGTAGGCCGGGCTTATTAGACACTGAAGCTTTCTTT.

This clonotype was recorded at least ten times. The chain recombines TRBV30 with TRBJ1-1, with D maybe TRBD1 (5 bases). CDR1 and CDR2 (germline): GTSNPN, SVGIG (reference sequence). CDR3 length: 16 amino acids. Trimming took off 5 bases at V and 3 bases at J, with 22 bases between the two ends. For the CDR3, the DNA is TGTGCCTGGTCGGCAGGGCACAGCTCTTCGTACACTGAAGCTTTCTTT. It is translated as CAWSAGHSSSYTEAFF.

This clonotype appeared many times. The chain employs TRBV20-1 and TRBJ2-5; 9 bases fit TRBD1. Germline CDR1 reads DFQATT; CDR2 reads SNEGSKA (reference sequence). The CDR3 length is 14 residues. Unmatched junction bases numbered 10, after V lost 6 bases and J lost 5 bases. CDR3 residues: CSADRGEGRETQYF. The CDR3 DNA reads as TGCAGTGCCGACAGGGGGGAGGGGAGGGAGACCCAGTACTTC.

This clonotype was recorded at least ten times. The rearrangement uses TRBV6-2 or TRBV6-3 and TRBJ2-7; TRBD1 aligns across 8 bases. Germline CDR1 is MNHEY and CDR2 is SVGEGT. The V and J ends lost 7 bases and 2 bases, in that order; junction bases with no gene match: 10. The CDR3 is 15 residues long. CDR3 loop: CASTSPGTGAYEQYF. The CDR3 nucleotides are TGTGCCAGCACCTCACCGGGGACAGGAGCCTACGAGCAGTACTTC.

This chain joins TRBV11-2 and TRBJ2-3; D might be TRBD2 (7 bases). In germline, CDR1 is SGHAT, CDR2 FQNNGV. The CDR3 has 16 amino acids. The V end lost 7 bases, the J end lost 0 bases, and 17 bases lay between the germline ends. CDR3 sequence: CASTPGGPLSTDTQYF. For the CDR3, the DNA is TGTGCCAGCACCCCCGGGGGGCCACTTAGCACAGATACGCAGTATTTT. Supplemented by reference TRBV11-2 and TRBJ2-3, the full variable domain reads EAGVAQSPRYKIIEKRQSVAFWCNPISGHATLYWYQQILGQGPKLLIQFQNNGVVDDSQLPKDRFSAERLKGVDSTLKIQPAKLEDSAVYLCASTPGGPLSTDTQYFGPGTRLTVL.

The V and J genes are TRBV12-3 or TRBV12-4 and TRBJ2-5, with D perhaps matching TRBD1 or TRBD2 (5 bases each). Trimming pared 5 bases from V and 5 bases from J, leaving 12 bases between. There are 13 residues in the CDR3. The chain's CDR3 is CASSGGARETQYF. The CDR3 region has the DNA TGTGCCAGCAGTGGGGGTGCTCGGGAGACCCAGTACTTC.

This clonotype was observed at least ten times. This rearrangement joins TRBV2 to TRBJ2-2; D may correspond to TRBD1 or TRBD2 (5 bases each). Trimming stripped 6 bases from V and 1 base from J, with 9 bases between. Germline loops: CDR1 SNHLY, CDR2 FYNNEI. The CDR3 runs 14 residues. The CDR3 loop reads CASRPGRNTGELFF. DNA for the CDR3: TGTGCCAGCAGGCCGGGACGGAACACCGGGGAGCTGTTTTTT.

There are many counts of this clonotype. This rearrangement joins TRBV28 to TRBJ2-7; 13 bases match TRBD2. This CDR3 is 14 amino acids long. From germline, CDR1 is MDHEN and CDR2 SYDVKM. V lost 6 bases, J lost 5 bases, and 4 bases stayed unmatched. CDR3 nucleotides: TGTGCCAGCAGCGGACTAGCGGGAGATCACGAGCAGTACTTC. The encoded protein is CASSGLAGDHEQYF.

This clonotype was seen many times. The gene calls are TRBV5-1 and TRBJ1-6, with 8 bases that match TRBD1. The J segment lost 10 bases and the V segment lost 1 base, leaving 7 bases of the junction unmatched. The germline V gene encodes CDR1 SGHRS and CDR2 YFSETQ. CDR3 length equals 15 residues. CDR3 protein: CASSLMGQVGSPLHF. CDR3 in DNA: TGCGCCAGCAGCTTGATGGGACAGGTCGGATCACCCCTCCACTTT.

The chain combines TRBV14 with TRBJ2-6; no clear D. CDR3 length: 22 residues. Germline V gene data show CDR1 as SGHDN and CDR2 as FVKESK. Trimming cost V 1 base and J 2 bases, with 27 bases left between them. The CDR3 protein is CASSQAGPFLQLTHPGANVLTF. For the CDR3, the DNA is TGTGCCAGCAGCCAAGCCGGACCTTTCCTCCAGCTCACCCATCCTGGGGCCAACGTCCTGACTTTC.

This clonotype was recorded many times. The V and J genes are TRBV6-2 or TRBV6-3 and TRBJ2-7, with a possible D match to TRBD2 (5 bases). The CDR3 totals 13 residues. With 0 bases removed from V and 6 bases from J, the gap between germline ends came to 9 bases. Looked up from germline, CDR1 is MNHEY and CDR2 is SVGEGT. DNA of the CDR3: TGTGCCAGCAGTTACTCGAGGGCAGCCGAGCAGTACTTC. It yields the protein CASSYSRAAEQYF.

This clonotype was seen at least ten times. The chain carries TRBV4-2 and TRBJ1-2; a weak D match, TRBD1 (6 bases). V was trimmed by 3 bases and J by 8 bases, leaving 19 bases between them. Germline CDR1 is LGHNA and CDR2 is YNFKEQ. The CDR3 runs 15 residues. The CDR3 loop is CASSHAYGGADGYTF. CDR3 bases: TGTGCCAGCAGCCACGCATACGGGGGGGCGGACGGCTACACCTTC.

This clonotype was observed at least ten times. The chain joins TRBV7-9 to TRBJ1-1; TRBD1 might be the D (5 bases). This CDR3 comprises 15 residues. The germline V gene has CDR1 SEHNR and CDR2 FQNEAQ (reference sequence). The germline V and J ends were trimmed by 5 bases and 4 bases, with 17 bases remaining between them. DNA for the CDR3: TGTGCCAGCAGCCCACGAGGAGGGGCGATCACTGAAGCTTTCTTT. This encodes CASSPRGGAITEAFF. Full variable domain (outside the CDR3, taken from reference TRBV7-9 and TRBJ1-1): DTGVSQNPRHKITKRGQNVTFRCDPISEHNRLYWYRQTLGQGPEFLTYFQNEAQLEKSRLLSDRFSAERPKGSFSTLEIQRTEQGDSAMYLCASSPRGGAITEAFFGQGTRLTVV.

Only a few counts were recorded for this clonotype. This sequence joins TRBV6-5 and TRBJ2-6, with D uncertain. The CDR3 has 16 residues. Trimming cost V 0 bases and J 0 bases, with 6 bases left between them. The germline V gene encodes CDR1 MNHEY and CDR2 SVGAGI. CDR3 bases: TGTGCCAGCAGTTACTCGACGCACTCTGGGGCCAACGTCCTGACTTTC. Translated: CASSYSTHSGANVLTF.

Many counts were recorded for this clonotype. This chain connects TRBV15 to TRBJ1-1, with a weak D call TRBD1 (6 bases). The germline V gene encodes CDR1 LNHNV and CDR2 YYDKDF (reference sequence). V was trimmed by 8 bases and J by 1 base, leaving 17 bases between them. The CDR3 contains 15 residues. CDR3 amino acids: CATLGGGRRNTEAFF. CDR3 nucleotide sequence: TGTGCCACCTTGGGTGGGGGCAGGAGGAACACTGAAGCTTTCTTT.

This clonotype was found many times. In nucleotides, the CDR3 is TGTGCCACCAGTGGAAGCGGGAGTTGGACCGGGGAGCTGTTTTTT. As protein: CATSGSGSWTGELFF. The V call is TRBV24-1, the J call TRBJ2-2; TRBD2 matches at 8 bases. Per germline, CDR1 KGHDR and CDR2 SFDVKD. V lost 5 bases and J lost 5; bases outside the gene matches: 6. The CDR3 runs 15 residues.

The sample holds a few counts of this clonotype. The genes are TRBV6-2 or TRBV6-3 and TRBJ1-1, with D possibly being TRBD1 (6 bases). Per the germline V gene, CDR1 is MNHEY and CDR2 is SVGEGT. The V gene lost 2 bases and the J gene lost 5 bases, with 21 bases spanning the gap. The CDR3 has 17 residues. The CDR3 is CASSYLRGGLPITEAFF. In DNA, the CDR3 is TGTGCCAGCAGTTACCTCCGAGGGGGGCTCCCCATAACTGAAGCTTTCTTT.

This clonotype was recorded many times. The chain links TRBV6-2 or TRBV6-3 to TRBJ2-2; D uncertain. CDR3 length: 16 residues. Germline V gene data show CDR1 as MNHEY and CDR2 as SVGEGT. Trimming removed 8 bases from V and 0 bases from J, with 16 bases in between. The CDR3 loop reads CASRSAATANTGELFF. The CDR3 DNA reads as TGTGCCAGCCGCTCTGCGGCCACCGCGAACACCGGGGAGCTGTTTTTT.

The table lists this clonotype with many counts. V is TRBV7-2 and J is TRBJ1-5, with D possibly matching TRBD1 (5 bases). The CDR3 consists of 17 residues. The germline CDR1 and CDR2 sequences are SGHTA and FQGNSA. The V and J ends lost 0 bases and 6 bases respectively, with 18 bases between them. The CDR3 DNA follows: TGTGCCAGCAGCTTAGCGCAGGAGGGGCCGCATGGTCAGCCCCAGCATTTT. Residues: CASSLAQEGPHGQPQHF.

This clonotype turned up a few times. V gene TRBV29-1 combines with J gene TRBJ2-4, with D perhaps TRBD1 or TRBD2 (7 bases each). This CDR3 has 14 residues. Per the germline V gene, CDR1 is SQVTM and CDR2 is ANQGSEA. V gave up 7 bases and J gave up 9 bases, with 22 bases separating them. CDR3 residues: CSALAGDRGSIQYF. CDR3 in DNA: TGCAGCGCCCTCGCGGGGGACAGAGGGAGCATTCAGTACTTC.

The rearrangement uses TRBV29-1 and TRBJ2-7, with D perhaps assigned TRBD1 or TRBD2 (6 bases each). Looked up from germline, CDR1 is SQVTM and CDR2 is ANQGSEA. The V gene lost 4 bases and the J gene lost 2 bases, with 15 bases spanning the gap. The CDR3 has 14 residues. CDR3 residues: CSVGVVGGTYEQYF. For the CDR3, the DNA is TGCAGCGTTGGGGTAGTGGGGGGCACCTACGAGCAGTACTTC.

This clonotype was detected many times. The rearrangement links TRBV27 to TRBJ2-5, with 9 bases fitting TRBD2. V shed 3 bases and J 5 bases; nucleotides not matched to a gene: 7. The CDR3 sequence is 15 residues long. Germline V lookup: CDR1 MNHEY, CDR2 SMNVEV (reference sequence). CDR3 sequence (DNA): TGTGCCAGCAGTTTGACTAGCGGAGATTGGGAGACCCAGTACTTC. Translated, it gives CASSLTSGDWETQYF.

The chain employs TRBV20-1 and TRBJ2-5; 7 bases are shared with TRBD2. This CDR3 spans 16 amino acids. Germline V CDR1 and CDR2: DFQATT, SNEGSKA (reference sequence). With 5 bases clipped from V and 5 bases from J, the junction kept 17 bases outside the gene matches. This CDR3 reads CSAHPGLADGIETQYF. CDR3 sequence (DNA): TGCAGTGCTCACCCCGGGCTAGCGGACGGGATTGAGACCCAGTACTTC.